This T cell receptor (beta chain) was identified during a study of blood T cell repertoires in COVID-19. Seattle patients were enrolled during active infection and followed longitudinally. The germline CDR1 and CDR2 sequences are MNHNS and SASEGT. CDR3 size: 14 residues. V was pared by 3 bases and J by 8 bases, with 6 bases of the junction left unmatched. TCRdb's copy holds only in-frame clones and misses some; the assay was immunoSEQ multiplex PCR. The table shows about 230,000 clones, with 85% to 90% occurring only once. Sequencing was carried out using peripheral blood. This TCR was recovered from a man aged 45-60 years with COVID-19, enrolled during active disease. The rearrangement uses TRBV6-1 and TRBJ1-4; 7 bases agree with TRBD1. The CDR3 spells CASSDGGGIEKLFF. The CDR3 DNA reads TGTGCCAGCAGTGACGGAGGGGGCATCGAAAAACTGTTTTTT.